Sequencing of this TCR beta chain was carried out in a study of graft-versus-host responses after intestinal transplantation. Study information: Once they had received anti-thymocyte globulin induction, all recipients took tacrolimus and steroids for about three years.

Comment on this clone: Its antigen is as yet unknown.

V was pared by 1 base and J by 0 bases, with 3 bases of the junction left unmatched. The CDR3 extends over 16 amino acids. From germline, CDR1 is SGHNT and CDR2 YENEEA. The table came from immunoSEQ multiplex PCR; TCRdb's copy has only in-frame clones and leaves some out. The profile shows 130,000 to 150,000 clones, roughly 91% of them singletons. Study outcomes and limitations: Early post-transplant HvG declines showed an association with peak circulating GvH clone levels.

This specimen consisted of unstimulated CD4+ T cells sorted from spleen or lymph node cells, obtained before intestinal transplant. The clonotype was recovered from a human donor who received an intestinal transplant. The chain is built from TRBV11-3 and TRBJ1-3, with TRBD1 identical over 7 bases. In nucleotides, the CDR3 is TGTGCCAGCAGCTTAGGGGGACAGAGCTCTGGAAACACCATATATTTT. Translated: CASSLGGQSSGNTIYF.